The 3 T cell receptor beta chains given below trace back to one sample, sequenced in a study of blood T cell repertoires in COVID-19. Method: immunoSEQ multiplex PCR; TCRdb's copy keeps in-frame clones and lacks some. The sample lists about 170,000 clones, less than 90% occurring once. Specimen: peripheral blood. Source of these receptors: a woman in her sixties or seventies with COVID-19, enrolled during active disease.

CDR3 in amino acids: CASSPTGAVAEAFF. CDR3 coding DNA: TGTGCCAGCAGCCCGACAGGGGCGGTGGCTGAAGCTTTCTTT. The chain uses TRBV7-2 and TRBJ1-1; 8 bases fit TRBD1. Germline lookup yields CDR1 SGHTA and CDR2 FQGNSA. CDR3 length: 14 amino acids. V lost 5 bases and J lost 6; bases outside the gene matches: 8.

The genes are TRBV27 and TRBJ1-2; 9 nucleotides line up with TRBD1. Germline V gene sequence: CDR1 MNHEY, CDR2 SMNVEV (reference sequence). V was clipped by 3 bases and J by 2 bases; unmatched bases: 1. This CDR3 is 14 amino acids long. The CDR3 loop reads CASSFGQGNYGYTF. The CDR3, as DNA: TGTGCCAGCAGTTTCGGACAGGGGAACTATGGCTACACCTTC.

This clone has more than one count but fewer than ten. This chain joins TRBV6-1 and TRBJ1-1; D gene uncertain. Germline CDR1 MNHNS, CDR2 SASEGT. CDR3 length equals 13 residues. V lost 2 bases and J 3 bases, leaving 7 bases between the germline ends. Here the CDR3 reads CASSETEDTEAFF. CDR3 coding DNA: TGTGCCAGCAGTGAAACGGAGGACACTGAAGCTTTCTTT.